A single sample is the source of the 24 T cell receptor beta chains below, sequenced in a study of shared clonotypes between healthy human individuals (dated by TCRdb to about 2020). The library was obtained by the immunoSEQ multiplex PCR assay. TCRdb mirrors the immuneACCESS table, restricted to in-frame sequences. Some clones are absent from its copies; in checked studies, under half trace to an unresolved V gene, and the reason for the others is unknown. Here the sample has 2 million to 3 million clones; more than 80% occur a single time. Together, the top ten hold 0.11% to 0.15% of the sample. The sample comprised naive CD4+ T cells sorted from blood. The cell subset or site label corresponds to: CD45RA+ positively selected. The receptors here all came from a man younger than 35 in good health.

The J gene is TRBJ1-4, the V gene TRBV7-2, with 10 positions matching TRBD1. Trimming at V came to 1 base and at J to 8 bases, leaving 7 bases not matched to a gene. The CDR3 length is 16 residues. The germline gives CDR1 SGHTA, CDR2 FQGNSA. This CDR3 reads CASSLGTGGVKEKLFF. CDR3 sequence (DNA): TGTGCCAGCAGCTTAGGGACAGGGGGTGTAAAGGAAAAACTGTTTTTT.

A remark on this clone: Different DNA sequences within this sample yield the same CDR3. The rearrangement uses TRBV7-2 and TRBJ1-5; D unclear. Germline V lookup: CDR1 SGHTA, CDR2 FQGNSA. Trimming removed 2 bases from V and 1 base from J, with 3 bases in between. This CDR3 has 13 amino acids. CDR3 in amino acids: CASSLSSNQPQHF. The CDR3 DNA follows: TGTGCCAGCAGCTTATCGAGCAATCAGCCCCAGCATTTT.

This chain links TRBV27 with TRBJ1-3; tentative D call: TRBD1 (5 bases). The CDR3 is made up of 15 amino acids. V lost 6 bases, J lost 0 bases, and 12 bases lay in between. Germline V lookup: CDR1 MNHEY, CDR2 SMNVEV (reference sequence). The DNA of the CDR3 is TGTGCCAGCAGACTGACAGTATCCTCTGGAAACACCATATATTTT. Its translation is CASRLTVSSGNTIYF.

This clone was seen more than once but under ten times. This chain joins TRBV13 and TRBJ1-1; D possibly corresponds to TRBD1 (5 bases). This CDR3 region has 14 residues. Trimming cost V 5 bases and J 1 base, with 11 bases left between them. Germline V gives CDR1 PRHDT, CDR2 FYEKMQ (reference sequence). The CDR3 loop is CASSTPGRNTEAFF. In DNA, the CDR3 is TGTGCCAGCAGCACTCCAGGGCGGAACACTGAAGCTTTCTTT.

The chain links TRBV10-1 to TRBJ2-3; D gene unclear. The CDR3 is made up of 15 amino acids. V dropped 6 bases and J dropped 1 base, with 14 bases sitting between them. From germline, CDR1 is WNHNN and CDR2 SYGVQD (reference sequence). The CDR3 is CASSAGPRGTDTQYF. CDR3 in DNA: TGCGCCAGCAGCGCCGGGCCACGGGGCACAGATACGCAGTATTTT.

The genes are TRBV10-2 and TRBJ2-7, with D possibly TRBD2 on 6 matching bases. Trimming took off 2 bases at V and 1 base at J, with 15 bases between the two ends. CDR1 and CDR2 from the germline V gene are WSHSY and SAAADI. This CDR3 has 16 amino acids. CDR3: CASSERPLGGSYEQYF. CDR3 coding DNA: TGCGCCAGCAGTGAGAGGCCCCTCGGGGGTTCCTACGAGCAGTACTTC.

This clone has just one count. The rearrangement joins TRBV14 to TRBJ1-5; possible D gene TRBD1, 5 bases. Germline-derived CDR1 and CDR2 are SGHDN and FVKESK. The CDR3 covers 15 residues. V lost 4 bases to trimming and J lost 6 bases, with 16 bases between them. The CDR3, as DNA: TGTGCCAGCAGCCGAGGCCGGGGCAAGAGTCAGCCCCAGCATTTT. It codes for CASSRGRGKSQPQHF. Together with reference TRBV14 and TRBJ1-5, the CDR3 gives the full variable domain: EAGVTQFPSHSVIEKGQTVTLRCDPISGHDNLYWYRRVMGKEIKFLLHFVKESKQDESGMPNNRFLAERTGGTYSTLKVQPAELEDSGVYFCASSRGRGKSQPQHFGDGTRLSIL.

This chain joins TRBV6-1 and TRBJ1-2; 7 bases fit TRBD1. Germline assignment: CDR1 MNHNS and CDR2 SASEGT. Trimming cost V 4 bases and J 2 bases; bases outside gene matches: 10. The CDR3 loop spans 16 amino acids. The CDR3: CASSAIYRDRNYGYTF. The CDR3 bases are TGTGCCAGCAGTGCTATTTACCGGGACAGAAACTATGGCTACACCTTC.

The V call is TRBV29-1, the J call TRBJ1-2, with 8 bases aligning to TRBD1. V gave up 3 bases and J gave up 5 bases; unmatched junction bases: 5. Germline V CDR1 and CDR2: SQVTM, ANQGSEA. CDR3 length: 13 amino acids. CDR3 region: CSVDDRGLYGYTF. The CDR3 DNA is TGCAGCGTTGACGACAGGGGATTATATGGCTACACCTTC. Combining the CDR3 with reference TRBV29-1 and TRBJ1-2 gives the whole variable domain SAVISQKPSRDICQRGTSLTIQCQVDSQVTMMFWYRQQPGQSLTLIATANQGSEATYESGFVIDKFPISRPNLTFSTLTVSNMSPEDSSIYLCSVDDRGLYGYTFGSGTRLTVV.

The chain uses TRBV6-5 and TRBJ1-6; TRBD1 is a possible D gene (6 bases). Germline V CDR1 and CDR2: MNHEY, SVGAGI. Trimming shortened V by 6 bases and J by 6 bases, and 12 bases separated the two germline ends. The CDR3 extends over 14 amino acids. CDR3 amino acids: CASRDRTTNSPLHF. Here the CDR3 DNA reads TGTGCCAGCAGAGACAGGACAACTAATTCACCCCTCCACTTT.

The chain combines TRBV19 with TRBJ2-1; either TRBD1 or TRBD2 may fit D (5 bases each). Germline V gene data show CDR1 as LNHDA and CDR2 as SQIVND (reference sequence). This CDR3 comprises 14 residues. V was trimmed by 3 bases and J by 7 bases, leaving 13 bases between them. The CDR3 sequence is CASSIGVWGNEQFF. The CDR3 DNA sequence: TGTGCCAGTAGTATTGGCGTTTGGGGGAATGAGCAGTTCTTC. Full variable domain (remainder filled in from reference TRBV19 and TRBJ2-1): DGGITQSPKYLFRKEGQNVTLSCEQNLNHDAMYWYRQDPGQGLRLIYYSQIVNDFQKGDIAEGYSVSREKKESFPLTVTSAQKNPTAFYLCASSIGVWGNEQFFGPGTRLTVL.

The chain is built from TRBV19 and TRBJ1-6, with D maybe TRBD1 (5 bases). Germline V gene lookup returns CDR1 LNHDA and CDR2 SQIVND (reference sequence). V dropped 6 bases and J dropped 5 bases, with 14 bases sitting between them. The CDR3 consists of 15 residues. CDR3 amino acids: CASRGTLLNNSPLHF. The CDR3 bases are TGTGCCAGTAGAGGGACTCTCCTGAATAATTCACCCCTCCACTTT.

This clone was recorded once. The chain links TRBV5-1 to TRBJ2-4; perhaps TRBD1 as D (6 bases). The CDR3 consists of 16 residues. CDR1 is SGHRS and CDR2 is YFSETQ in the germline V gene. Trimming took 1 base from V and 1 from J, leaving 12 bases between them. The DNA for the CDR3 is TGCGCCAGCAGCTTGTTGCAACAGGGTGCCAAAAACATTCAGTACTTC. It yields the protein CASSLLQQGAKNIQYF.

In regard to this clone: The same CDR3 is also encoded by other DNA sequences in this sample. The chain employs TRBV5-1 and TRBJ2-1, with 7 bases matching TRBD1. Trimming removed 4 bases from V and 6 bases from J; junction bases left unmatched: 4. The CDR3 runs to 13 residues. The germline CDR1 and CDR2 sequences are SGHRS and YFSETQ. The DNA of the CDR3 is TGCGCCAGCAGCCCCGGGACAGTCAATGAGCAGTTCTTC. Translated, it gives CASSPGTVNEQFF.

The rearrangement joins TRBV21-1 to TRBJ2-1; the table assigns TRBD2, which was not confirmed against the DNA. TRBV21-1 is designated a pseudogene. The CDR3 extends over 17 amino acids. This CDR3 is CASRELAGGQSYNEQFF. The CDR3, as DNA: TGTGCCAGCAGGGAACTAGCGGGAGGGCAATCATACAATGAGCAGTTCTTC.

This chain joins TRBV11-2 and TRBJ1-2; tentative D call: TRBD1 (5 bases). V was trimmed by 0 bases and J by 6 bases, leaving 5 bases between them. Germline CDR1 reads SGHAT; CDR2 reads FQNNGV. The CDR3 sequence is 12 residues long. The chain's CDR3 is CASSLEGDGYTF. The CDR3 nucleotides read TGTGCCAGCAGCTTAGAAGGGGATGGCTACACCTTC.

In DNA, the CDR3 is TGTGCCTGGAGTATAGGGGCGTCAGGGGCCAACGTCCTGACTTTC. This codes for CAWSIGASGANVLTF. The chain combines TRBV30 with TRBJ2-6, with TRBD1 as a possible D gene (5 bases). Deletions cut 2 bases from V and 4 bases from J, with 12 bases between. The CDR3 consists of 15 residues. Per the germline V gene, CDR1 is GTSNPN and CDR2 is SVGIG (reference sequence).

The rearrangement uses TRBV6-1 and TRBJ1-2; TRBD1 matches at 10 bases. Germline CDR1 is MNHNS and CDR2 is SASEGT. The junction had 6 bases not matched to a gene; V was cut back by 4 bases and J by 4 bases. The CDR3 spans 15 residues. The CDR3 reads CASSGGTGVFYGYTF. In DNA, the CDR3 is TGTGCCAGCAGTGGTGGGACAGGGGTTTTCTATGGCTACACCTTC.

To note about this clone: The same CDR3 also results from other DNA sequences found in this sample. The rearrangement joins TRBV7-9 to TRBJ2-3; 9 bases match TRBD1. Germline assignment: CDR1 SEHNR and CDR2 FQNEAQ (reference sequence). The ends lost 1 base at V and 3 bases at J; junction bases unmatched: 2. CDR3 length: 15 amino acids. The CDR3 coding sequence is TGTGCCAGCAGCTTAGGGACAGGGGCTACAGATACGCAGTATTTT. It codes for CASSLGTGATDTQYF. The whole variable domain, filled in from reference TRBV7-9 and TRBJ2-3, reads DTGVSQNPRHKITKRGQNVTFRCDPISEHNRLYWYRQTLGQGPEFLTYFQNEAQLEKSRLLSDRFSAERPKGSFSTLEIQRTEQGDSAMYLCASSLGTGATDTQYFGPGTRLTVL.

The chain links TRBV6-4 to TRBJ1-4; the match to TRBD1 covers 10 bases. The germline CDR1 and CDR2 sequences are MRHNA and SNTAGT. The CDR3 is 13 amino acids. V lost 6 bases, J lost 11 bases, and 6 bases stayed unmatched. This chain's CDR3 is CASRTGGGGKLFF. For the CDR3, the DNA is TGTGCCAGCAGGACAGGGGGCGGCGGGAAACTGTTTTTT.

The gene calls are TRBV2 and TRBJ1-6; D may be TRBD1 (5 bases). V gave up 3 bases and J gave up 9 bases, with 12 bases separating them. The CDR3 is 14 amino acids. CDR1 is SNHLY, CDR2 FYNNEI, per germline. CDR3 loop: CASSDSRVVSPLHF. The DNA of the CDR3 is TGTGCCAGCAGTGACTCCAGGGTTGTTTCACCCCTCCACTTT.

The rearrangement uses TRBV18 and TRBJ2-3, with TRBD2 matching over 8 bases. This CDR3 spans 19 amino acids. Germline CDR1 and CDR2: KGHSH and LQKENI. V shed 2 bases and J 1 base; nucleotides not matched to a gene: 14. CDR3 region: CASSPIISGGPLRTDTQYF. The CDR3 nucleotides are TGTGCCAGCTCACCAATAATCAGCGGGGGCCCCCTCCGCACAGATACGCAGTATTTT.

The CDR3 reads CASSIAWDLENTEAFF. CDR3 in DNA: TGTGCCAGCTCAATTGCCTGGGACCTCGAGAACACTGAAGCTTTCTTT. The chain joins TRBV18 to TRBJ1-1; perhaps TRBD1 as D (5 bases). This CDR3 has 16 residues. Germline V gives CDR1 KGHSH, CDR2 LQKENI. V lost 5 bases to trimming and J lost 1 base, with 17 bases between them.

V usage is TRBV5-1 and J usage is TRBJ2-3; 8 bases are shared with TRBD1. Germline V gene sequence: CDR1 SGHRS, CDR2 YFSETQ. The CDR3 sequence is 16 residues long. V lost 3 bases and J lost 4; bases outside the gene matches: 10. The DNA of the CDR3 is TGCGCCAGCAGCTCAAGGGGTCGACAGGGGCCAGATACGCAGTATTTT. It codes for CASSSRGRQGPDTQYF.